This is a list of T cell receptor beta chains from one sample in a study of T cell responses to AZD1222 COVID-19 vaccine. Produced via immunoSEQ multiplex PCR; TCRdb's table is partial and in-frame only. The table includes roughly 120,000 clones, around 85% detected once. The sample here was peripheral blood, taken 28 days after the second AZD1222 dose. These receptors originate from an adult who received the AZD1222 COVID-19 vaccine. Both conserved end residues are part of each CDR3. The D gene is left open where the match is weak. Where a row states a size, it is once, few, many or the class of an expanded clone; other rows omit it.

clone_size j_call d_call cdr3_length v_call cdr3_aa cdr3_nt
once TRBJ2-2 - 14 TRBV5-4 CASSPAGVTGELFF TGTGCCAGCAGCCCCGCAGGGGTCACCGGGGAGCTGTTTTTT
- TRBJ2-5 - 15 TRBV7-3 CASSPAGHLGGTQYF TGTGCCAGCAGCCCCGCGGGACACCTAGGCGGGACCCAGTACTTC
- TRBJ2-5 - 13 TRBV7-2 CASTTRGRETQYF TGTGCCAGCACCACTCGGGGTAGAGAGACCCAGTACTTC
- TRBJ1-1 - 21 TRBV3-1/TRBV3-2 CASSQGLHLSILRDKSGGAFF TGTGCCAGCAGCCAAGGGTTACACCTCAGTATTCTCCGCGACAAGTCCGGGGGAGCTTTCTTT
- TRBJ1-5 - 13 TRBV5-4 CASSLDSNQPQHF TGTGCCAGCAGCTTGGACAGCAATCAGCCCCAGCATTTT
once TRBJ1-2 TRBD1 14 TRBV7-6 CASSSRQGSNGYTF TGTGCCAGCAGCTCTAGACAGGGATCCAATGGCTACACCTTC
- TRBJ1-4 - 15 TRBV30 CAWSPSEAPREKLFF TGTGCCTGGAGTCCGTCAGAGGCCCCTAGGGAAAAACTGTTTTTT
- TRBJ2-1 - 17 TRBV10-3 CAISPQGGGNLQGEQFF TGTGCCATCAGCCCACAGGGAGGGGGCAACTTACAAGGTGAGCAGTTCTTC
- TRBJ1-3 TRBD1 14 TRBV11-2 CASSQGTGGNTIYF TGTGCCAGCAGCCAGGGGACAGGGGGAAACACCATATATTTT
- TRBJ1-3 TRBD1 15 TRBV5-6 CASSRSGGYGNTIYF TGTGCCAGCAGCCGTTCAGGGGGCTATGGAAACACCATATATTTT
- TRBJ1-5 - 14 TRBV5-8 CASSFGGFLQPQHF TGTGCCAGCAGCTTCGGGGGTTTTTTGCAGCCCCAGCATTTT
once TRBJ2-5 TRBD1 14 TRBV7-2 CASSFGQGKETQYF TGTGCCAGCAGCTTCGGACAGGGGAAAGAGACCCAGTACTTC
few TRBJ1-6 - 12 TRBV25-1 CASSDYNSPLHF TGTGCCAGCAGTGACTATAATTCACCCCTCCACTTT
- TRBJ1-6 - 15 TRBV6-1 CASSEAGGDLSPLHF TGTGCCAGCAGTGAAGCCGGGGGGGACCTTTCACCCCTCCACTTT
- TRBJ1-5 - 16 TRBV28 CASSPNPRFSNQPQHF TGTGCCAGCAGTCCCAACCCTCGGTTTAGCAATCAGCCCCAGCATTTT
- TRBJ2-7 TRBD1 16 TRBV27 CASSLGGQGPYYEQYF TGTGCCAGCAGTTTAGGGGGACAGGGGCCTTACTACGAGCAGTACTTC
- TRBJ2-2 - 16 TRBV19 CASSRNPVVGTGELFF TGTGCCAGTAGCCGGAATCCGGTCGTGGGTACCGGGGAGCTGTTTTTT
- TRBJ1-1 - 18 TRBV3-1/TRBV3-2 CASSPATGGSDMNTEAFF TGTGCCAGCAGCCCAGCAACAGGTGGATCCGACATGAACACTGAAGCTTTCTTT
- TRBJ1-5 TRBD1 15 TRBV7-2 CASSPGQGAFQPQHF TGTGCCAGCAGCCCAGGACAGGGGGCTTTTCAGCCCCAGCATTTT
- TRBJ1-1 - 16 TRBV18 CASSPPYSEMNTEAFF TGTGCCAGCTCACCTCCTTATTCGGAAATGAACACTGAAGCTTTCTTT
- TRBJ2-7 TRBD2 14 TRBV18 CASSTGEGSYEQYF TGTGCCAGTTCTACTGGGGAGGGGAGCTACGAGCAGTACTTC
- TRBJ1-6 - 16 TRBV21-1 CASSNRDSKKNSPLHF TGTGCCAGCAGCAACCGGGACAGCAAAAAAAATTCACCCCTCCACTTT
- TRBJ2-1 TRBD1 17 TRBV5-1 CASSADWTGGGDNEQFF TGCGCCAGCAGCGCCGACTGGACAGGGGGCGGGGATAATGAGCAGTTCTTC
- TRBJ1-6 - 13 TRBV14 CASSLDGYSPLHF TGTGCCAGCAGCCTAGACGGGTATTCACCCCTCCACTTT
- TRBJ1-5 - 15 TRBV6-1 CASSDSGDINQPQHF TGTGCCAGCAGTGATTCGGGGGACATCAATCAGCCCCAGCATTTT
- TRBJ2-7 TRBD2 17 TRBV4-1 CASSQDPTSGGAREQYF TGCGCCAGCAGCCAAGATCCGACTAGCGGGGGGGCGAGGGAGCAGTACTTC
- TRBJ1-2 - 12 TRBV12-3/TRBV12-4 CASSLGGHGYTF TGTGCCAGCAGTTTAGGAGGGCATGGCTACACCTTC
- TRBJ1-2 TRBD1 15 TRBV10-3 CAISETGQGNYGYTF TGTGCCATCAGTGAGACCGGACAGGGTAACTATGGCTACACCTTC
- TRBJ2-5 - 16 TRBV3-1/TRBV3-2 CARHGPAEAAQETQYF TGTGCCAGACATGGCCCGGCTGAGGCCGCCCAAGAGACCCAGTACTTC
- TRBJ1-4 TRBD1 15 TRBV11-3 CASSSRKGAGEKLFF TGTGCCAGCAGCTCTAGGAAGGGGGCGGGGGAAAAACTGTTTTTT
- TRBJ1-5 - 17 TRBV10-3 CAISESILEYSNQPQHF TGTGCCATCAGTGAGTCGATTCTAGAGTATAGCAATCAGCCCCAGCATTTT
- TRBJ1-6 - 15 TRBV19 CASSPQENYNSPLHF TGTGCCAGTAGTCCTCAGGAAAACTATAATTCACCCCTCCACTTT
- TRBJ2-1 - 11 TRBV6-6 CASSTRYEQFF TGTGCCAGCAGTACCAGGTATGAGCAGTTCTTC
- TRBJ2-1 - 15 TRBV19 CASSMGPVPYNEQFF TGTGCCAGTAGTATGGGTCCCGTCCCCTACAATGAGCAGTTCTTC
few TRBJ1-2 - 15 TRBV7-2 CASSLDVHQGYGYTF TGTGCCAGCAGCTTAGATGTCCATCAGGGCTATGGCTACACCTTC
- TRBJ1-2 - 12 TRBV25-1 CASSDLLNGYTF TGTGCCAGCAGTGACCTACTTAATGGCTACACCTTC
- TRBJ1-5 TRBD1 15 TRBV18 CASSTDRGKDQPQHF TGTGCCAGCTCGACAGACAGGGGAAAGGATCAGCCCCAGCATTTT
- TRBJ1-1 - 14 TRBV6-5 CASSYGRSLAEAFF TGTGCCAGCAGTTACGGGAGGTCCTTAGCTGAAGCTTTCTTT
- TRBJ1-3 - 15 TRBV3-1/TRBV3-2 CASRAMELGGNTIYF TGTGCCAGCAGGGCTATGGAGCTAGGAGGAAACACCATATATTTT
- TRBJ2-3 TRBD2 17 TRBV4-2 CASSQVGLADNTDTQYF TGTGCCAGCAGCCAAGTCGGGCTAGCGGACAACACAGATACGCAGTATTTT
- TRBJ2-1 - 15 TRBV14 CASSQDPGSRGEQFF TGTGCCAGCAGCCAAGATCCCGGGAGCCGGGGTGAGCAGTTCTTC
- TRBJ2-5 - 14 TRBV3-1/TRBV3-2 CASSQRGGQETQYF TGTGCCAGCAGCCAAAGAGGGGGACAAGAGACCCAGTACTTC
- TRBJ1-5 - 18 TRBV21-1 CASSNNRDRGRLNQPQHF TGTGCCAGCAGCAATAACCGGGACAGGGGGAGGTTAAATCAGCCCCAGCATTTT
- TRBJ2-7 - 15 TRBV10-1 CASSSGTRSSGEQYF TGCGCCAGCAGTTCCGGGACGCGGAGCTCGGGCGAGCAGTACTTC